A selection of T cell receptor beta chains follows, all from one sample in a study of blood T cell repertoires in COVID-19. The repertoire was sequenced with immunoSEQ multiplex PCR; TCRdb's copy has only in-frame clones and lacks some. The sample includes 250,000 to 300,000 clones, roughly 90% seen only once; the top ten take approximately 12%. The sample comprised peripheral blood. Every receptor here comes from a woman aged 25 to 45 with COVID-19, enrolled during active disease. The CDR3 runs from the conserved cysteine through the conserved F or W. D genes are given only for firm matches. Only part of the rows carry a size: once, few, many, or a class if the clone is expanded.

d_call	clone_size	v_call	j_call	cdr3_nt	cdr3_aa
NA	NA	TRBV7-9	TRBJ1-2	TGTGCCAGCAGCTTAGCGGGGACAACTAACTATGGCTACACCTTC	CASSLAGTTNYGYTF
NA	NA	TRBV10-2	TRBJ2-7	TGCGCCAGCCAGACAGAAAGCTCCTACGAGCAGTACTTC	CASQTESSYEQYF
NA	NA	TRBV10-3	TRBJ2-7	TGTGCCATCAGTCCAAGTGCACCTCGTGCCAGCTACGAGCAGTACTTC	CAISPSAPRASYEQYF
TRBD2	NA	TRBV4-2	TRBJ2-3	TGTGCCAGCAGCCAAACCCCACCCGGGACTAGCGGGGGGGCGCAGTATTTT	CASSQTPPGTSGGAQYF
NA	few	TRBV1	TRBJ1-6	TGCACCAGCAGCCAATCCCGGTTCAGGGGTCGGGATTCACCCCTCCACTTT	CTSSQSRFRGRDSPLHF
TRBD1	few	TRBV7-9	TRBJ2-1	TGTGCCAGCAGCTTATGGGGCAGGGGGCAATCCCCCAATGAGCAGTTCTTC	CASSLWGRGQSPNEQFF
TRBD2	NA	TRBV5-8	TRBJ2-1	TGTGCCAGCAGCTTGGCCGGGACTAGCGGGGGTAAGAAGCAGTTCTTC	CASSLAGTSGGKKQFF
TRBD1	NA	TRBV28	TRBJ1-4	TGTGCCAGCAGTTTACCAACAGGGGGGAAGGAAAAACTGTTTTTT	CASSLPTGGKEKLFF
TRBD2	NA	TRBV2	TRBJ2-1	TGTGCCAGCAGTGAAGCAAGTCTAGCGGGGGGCTATGAGCAGTTCTTC	CASSEASLAGGYEQFF
TRBD1	NA	TRBV28	TRBJ2-7	TGTGCCAGCAGTGGGGACAGGTACGAGCAGTACTTC	CASSGDRYEQYF
TRBD2	NA	TRBV11-2	TRBJ2-3	TGTGCCAGCAGCTTACAGGGAGGGGCTTCGGCAGATACGCAGTATTTT	CASSLQGGASADTQYF
NA	NA	TRBV27	TRBJ1-6	TGTGCCAGCAGGACTAGGACCTATAATTCACCCCTCCACTTT	CASRTRTYNSPLHF
NA	NA	TRBV15	TRBJ2-7	TGTGCCACCAGCAGCGGTCCTTCCTACGAGCAGTACTTC	CATSSGPSYEQYF
NA	once	TRBV19	TRBJ1-2	TGTGCCAGTAGTTCGTCAGGGATTAACTATGGCTACACCTTC	CASSSSGINYGYTF
NA	NA	TRBV18	TRBJ1-2	TGTGCCAGCTCACCACCTGCCGGGACTAACTATGGCTACACCTTC	CASSPPAGTNYGYTF
NA	NA	TRBV28	TRBJ1-1	TGTGCCAGCAGGGCCTGGGGAGCCATGAACACTGAAGCTTTCTTT	CASRAWGAMNTEAFF
NA	once	TRBV4-2	TRBJ2-3	TGTGCCAGCAGCCAAATGACACTGGATACGCAGTATTTT	CASSQMTLDTQYF
NA	NA	TRBV9	TRBJ2-1	TGTGCCAGCAGCGTAAGAGGGAACAATGAGCAGTTCTTC	CASSVRGNNEQFF
NA	NA	TRBV10-3	TRBJ2-1	TGTGCCATCAGTGAAGGCACAGGCCCCGAGCAGTTCTTC	CAISEGTGPEQFF
TRBD2	NA	TRBV23-1	TRBJ2-3	TGCGCCAGCAGTCGGGAGGGGTCTACAACGCAGTATTTT	CASSREGSTTQYF
TRBD2	NA	TRBV5-4	TRBJ2-1	TGTGCCAGCAGCTTGGATCTGGGACTAATCTACAATGAGCAGTTCTTC	CASSLDLGLIYNEQFF
NA	many	TRBV19	TRBJ1-6	TGTGCCAGTAAGATGGGGGGGGATAATTCACCCCTCCACTTT	CASKMGGDNSPLHF
TRBD1	NA	TRBV11-3	TRBJ1-2	TGTGCCAGCAGCTTAGAAGGACAGGGAAACTATGGCTACACCTTC	CASSLEGQGNYGYTF
NA	NA	TRBV29-1	TRBJ2-1	TGCAGCGTTGGGCCCGATGAGCGTGATGAGCAGTTCTTC	CSVGPDERDEQFF
NA	NA	TRBV2	TRBJ2-1	TGTGCCAGCAGAGCGCGCAACGAGCAGTTCTTC	CASRARNEQFF
NA	NA	TRBV19	TRBJ1-4	TGTGCCAGTAGCAAGGCATCGGGGGCAACTAATGAAAAACTGTTTTTT	CASSKASGATNEKLFF
TRBD1	NA	TRBV5-6	TRBJ2-7	TGTGCCAGCAGCTGGACAGGCCGAGGCTCCTACGAGCAGTACTTC	CASSWTGRGSYEQYF
TRBD1	NA	TRBV27	TRBJ1-5	TGTGCCAGCAGTGTTGACAGGGGGCATCAGCCCCAGCATTTT	CASSVDRGHQPQHF
TRBD2	NA	TRBV5-1	TRBJ2-7	TGCGCCAGCAGCTTGACTAGCGGAGGGTACGAGCAGTACTTC	CASSLTSGGYEQYF
TRBD1	NA	TRBV6-5	TRBJ1-1	TGTGCCAGCAGATCGGGACAGTTTGAAGCTTTCTTT	CASRSGQFEAFF
NA	NA	TRBV28	TRBJ1-2	TGTGCCAGCAACCGGGAGAGGGTTTCTAGCTATGGCTACACCTTC	CASNRERVSSYGYTF
NA	NA	TRBV5-8	TRBJ2-7	TGTGCCAGCAGCTTGGGCGGGACGCGTCGGTACGAGCAGTACTTC	CASSLGGTRRYEQYF
TRBD1	NA	TRBV7-9	TRBJ1-2	TGTGCCAGCAGCTTAGGAGGGACAGGCGACCTTGATGGCTACACCTTC	CASSLGGTGDLDGYTF
TRBD2	NA	TRBV6-5	TRBJ2-7	TGTGCCAGCTCACTAGCGGGGGGGCCGGGTGAGCAGTACTTC	CASSLAGGPGEQYF
NA	NA	TRBV27	TRBJ2-1	TGTGCCAGCAGTTTAGTAGGGCTAGGAGGCAATGAGCAGTTCTTC	CASSLVGLGGNEQFF
NA	NA	TRBV5-4	TRBJ2-7	TGTGCCAGCAGCTTGACTTCCCACGAGCAGTACTTC	CASSLTSHEQYF
NA	NA	TRBV19	TRBJ1-6	TGTGCCAGTAGTATCTCAGGGGAACGGGGCTCACCCCTCCACTTT	CASSISGERGSPLHF
TRBD2	NA	TRBV9	TRBJ2-3	TGTGCCAGCAGCTTTCGGGGGGGCGCGCAGTATTTT	CASSFRGGAQYF
NA	once	TRBV11-2	TRBJ2-7	TGTGCCAGCAGCTTAACAGCTTACGAGCAGTACTTC	CASSLTAYEQYF
TRBD2	NA	TRBV18	TRBJ2-3	TGTGCCAGCTCAGAAGGACTAGCGGCCAGCACAGATACGCAGTATTTT	CASSEGLAASTDTQYF
NA	NA	TRBV11-2	TRBJ2-7	TGTGCCAGCAGCTCAAGGACTCCACCCTACGAGCAGTACTTC	CASSSRTPPYEQYF
NA	NA	TRBV28	TRBJ2-3	TGTGCCAGCACTCCGGGTGGGGAGAGTGGCACAGATACGCAGTATTTT	CASTPGGESGTDTQYF
TRBD2	NA	TRBV19	TRBJ2-5	TGTGCCAGTAGTCCGGATCTGCGGGGGTTGACCCAGTACTTC	CASSPDLRGLTQYF
NA	NA	TRBV28	TRBJ1-2	TGTGCCTCGAGGGGGGGCTTTGACTATGGCTACACCTTC	CASRGGFDYGYTF
NA	NA	TRBV7-9	TRBJ2-2	TGTGCCAGCAGCTTAGGACTAAGCTTCACCGGGGAGCTGTTTTTT	CASSLGLSFTGELFF
TRBD1	NA	TRBV5-4	TRBJ1-2	TGTGCCAGCAGCTTGGCGGGACAGTTTAATTTTGGCTACACCTTC	CASSLAGQFNFGYTF
NA	NA	TRBV19	TRBJ2-1	TGTGCCAGTAGTATAGATGGCAGTGCCTCCTACAATGAGCAGTTCTTC	CASSIDGSASYNEQFF
NA	NA	TRBV10-2	TRBJ1-1	TGCGCCAGCAGTGAATCAGGGGACACTGAAGCTTTCTTT	CASSESGDTEAFF
NA	NA	TRBV6-5	TRBJ2-1	TGTGCCAGCAGGTACCCTGATCGGTACAATGAGCAGTTCTTC	CASRYPDRYNEQFF
TRBD2	NA	TRBV5-1	TRBJ2-1	TGCGCCAGCAGCCCCGGACTAGACCCCTACAATGAGCAGTTCTTC	CASSPGLDPYNEQFF
TRBD2	NA	TRBV12-5	TRBJ2-5	TGTGCTAGTGGAGGACTAGCGGGGATCCAAGAGACCCAGTACTTC	CASGGLAGIQETQYF
TRBD1	NA	TRBV4-1	TRBJ2-1	TGCGCCACCAGGGGGCCCGAAGGCGGTATCAATGAGCAGTTCTTC	CATRGPEGGINEQFF
TRBD1	NA	TRBV5-1	TRBJ2-1	TGCGCCAGCAGCTTGGGGGACAGGGCGCAGGCTGGGTTCTTC	CASSLGDRAQAGFF
TRBD1	few	TRBV11-3	TRBJ2-2	TGTGCCAGCAGCGGACAGGGGTTTGGCGGGGAGCTGTTTTTT	CASSGQGFGGELFF
TRBD2	NA	TRBV20-1	TRBJ2-5	TGCAGTGCTAGTAGCGGGGGCTTAGAGACCCAGTACTTC	CSASSGGLETQYF
NA	NA	TRBV12-3/TRBV12-4	TRBJ2-3	TGTGCCAGCAGTTCCGGTACGCAGTATTTT	CASSSGTQYF
NA	NA	TRBV5-4	TRBJ1-2	TGTGCCAGCAGCCCGCCGGGGGTCACCTTC	CASSPPGVTF
NA	NA	TRBV7-9	TRBJ2-2	TGTGCCAGCAGCTTACAGGAAAACACCGGGGAGCTGTTTTTT	CASSLQENTGELFF
NA	NA	TRBV28	TRBJ2-5	TGTGCCAGCGGCCAGGGGGGAGGAGAGACCCAGTACTTC	CASGQGGGETQYF
NA	NA	TRBV3-1/TRBV3-2	TRBJ2-7	TGTGCCAGCAGCCTGGAGATTCAGGGGACGTACGAGCAGTACTTC	CASSLEIQGTYEQYF